Detailed here is one TCR beta chain. Its antigen has not been determined. No clone much larger than this one lies a single base away; base qualities are absent. Whole blood was collected in K2EDTA tubes by collaborating institutions according to the institutions' own protocols. Collaborator samples were shipped for TCRbeta analysis as frozen whole blood, isolated PBMCs, or DNA extracted from either sample type. TCRbeta CDR3 regions were amplified from genomic DNA by means of the immunoSEQ Assay, a bias-controlled multiplex PCR. The paper's processing steps were these. Within the assay, amplification of reference gene primers was used to estimate how many nucleated cells each sample contained. To quantify the absolute abundance of each unique TCRbeta CDR3 rearrangement, sequence reads were collapsed and filtered. Productive Simpson clonality was computed per sample as the square root of Simpson's diversity index over productive rearrangements. TCRdb limited this immuneACCESS table to in-frame rearrangements with V and J called. A share of clones is missing; checked studies link under half to unresolved V genes, and the rest is unexplained. The V and J calls and clone size come from that table; D and trimming were worked out from the DNA. The sample table lists tens of thousands of clones, 90% of them with a count of one. Of the sample, less than 30% is held by the ten largest clones.

This record belongs to a study of blood T cell repertoires in COVID-19 (dated by TCRdb to about 2020). Looking at the study overall: Samples covering the acute and convalescent phases of COVID-19 were provided by collaborators in the United States, Italy and Spain. The prospective study material was composed of cDNA or gDNA derived from T cells, B-cell-depleted T cells, or PBMCs. The dataset comprised deeply sampled blood TCRbeta repertoires from subjects exposed to, actively infected with, or recovered from COVID-19. The repertoires were released in a freely available public database meant as a resource for research on the immune response to SARS-CoV-2. Samples were obtained from the ongoing ImmuneRACE study (first 160 participants) and from 1,254 subjects provided by 6 global collaborators. A de-identified subject ID, COVID-19 status, age in years and sex were almost always included in the sample metadata. Where available, HLA class I and class II types were obtained from metadata supplied by the sample provider rather than from assay-based typing.

What the authors observed across the whole study: The quantity of clinical and demographic metadata differed by source and by participant and was supplied without curation.

For CDR1 and CDR2, the germline V gene lists SNHLY and FYNNEI. CDR3 length: 13 amino acids, cysteine to phenylalanine. The DNA shown is the 39-base CDR3, in frame from base 1. The V end loses 10 bases and the J end loses 0 bases, and a stretch of 10 bases separates them. The receptor was isolated from a man aged 55 to 70 with active or convalescent COVID-19. The sequenced sample was peripheral blood. This receptor chain uses TRBV2 and TRBJ2-1; D gene: possibly TRBD1, on 6 matching bases. This receptor carries the CDR3 CATQDSSYNEQFF. The nucleotide sequence is given as TGTGCCACCCAGGACAGCTCCTACAATGAGCAGTTCTTC.